The present TCR beta chain was sequenced within a study of siplizumab effects on memory and regulatory T cells. This clone was observed once. The protocol was immunoSEQ multiplex PCR, while the TCRdb copy is restricted to in-frame clones and leaves out a portion. The table has 100,000 or so clones, 94% seen once. Material: Tregs sorted from blood. The sequence came from a human donor in good health.

CDR3 in DNA: TGTGCCAGCAGCTCCCCAATAGAACAGGGCACCTCACCCCTCCACTTT. Translating gives CASSSPIEQGTSPLHF. This chain links TRBV5-4 with TRBJ1-6, with D possibly being TRBD1 (6 bases). The CDR3 runs 16 residues. CDR1 and CDR2 (germline): SGHNT, YYREEE (reference sequence). V lost 3 bases and J 10 bases, leaving 20 bases between the germline ends.